The subject of this entry is one T cell receptor beta chain. The antigen remains unidentified. The CDR3 consists of 17 residues. In germline, CDR1 is MGHRA, CDR2 YSYEKL. V shed 2 bases and J shed 6 bases, with 19 bases lying between them. These data originate in a study of regulatory and conventional T cells in RAG deficiency. Findings and limits, study-wide: Compared with controls, unique Treg TCR beta sequences dropped around 92-fold in Omenn syndrome and CID/AS. Shannon entropy was markedly lower and Simpson indices higher in RAG-deficient patients than control T-cell subsets.

Sequencing was performed with immunoSEQ multiplex PCR; in TCRdb, only in-frame clones are kept and a portion is missing. The top ten clones hold 9.5% to 15% of a sample with about 6,700 clones, around 80% of them seen once. Separately, the same data were catalogued under a study of regulatory T cells. That paper states: The PCR used 52 TRBV and 13 TRBJ primers. Patient repertoires had restricted TRB V-J pairs and skewed V and J usage, most in Tregs.

The chain uses TRBV4-1 and TRBJ2-2; TRBD1 is a possible D gene (6 bases). Sequenced input: CD8+ T cells sorted from blood. The clonotype originates from a human donor in good health. Written as DNA, the CDR3 is TGCGCCAGCAGCCAAAGGGTTGCAGGGGTGATCGCCGGGGAGCTGTTTTTT. It specifies CASSQRVAGVIAGELFF.